Shown below are 13 T cell receptor beta chains from a single sample sequenced in a study of shared clonotypes between healthy human individuals. Profiled with immunoSEQ multiplex PCR; TCRdb holds only in-frame clones, not every one. The data show a few hundred thousand clones, about 69% seen once. The sample was memory CD4+ T cells sorted from blood. Subset described: CD45RA-negative fraction. Receptors originate from a man in his thirties or forties in good health.

CDR3 amino acids: CAISEDGSLAKNIQYF. DNA of the CDR3: TGTGCCATCAGTGAGGACGGTTCCTTAGCCAAAAACATTCAGTACTTC. The chain combines TRBV10-3 with TRBJ2-4, with no clear D. V lost 2 bases and J lost 0, with 11 bases in between. Per germline, CDR1 ENHRY and CDR2 SYGVKD. The CDR3 has 16 amino acids.

The CDR3 protein is CASGLTGREQYF. The CDR3 nucleotides are TGTGCCTCGGGGCTAACGGGACGCGAGCAGTACTTC. The V gene is TRBV28, the J gene TRBJ2-7; either TRBD1 or TRBD2 may fit D (5 bases each). The CDR3 totals 12 residues. Trimming took off 11 bases at V and 6 bases at J, with 17 bases between the two ends. Per germline, CDR1 MDHEN and CDR2 SYDVKM.

This clone has more than one count but fewer than ten. The V call is TRBV9, the J call TRBJ2-1, with D perhaps matching TRBD2 (7 bases). V gave up 4 bases and J gave up 9 bases, with 29 bases separating them. Per the germline V gene, CDR1 is SGDLS and CDR2 is YYNGEE. This CDR3 spans 18 amino acids. The CDR3 here is CASSPEKGGIIGSGEQFF. The CDR3, as DNA: TGTGCCAGCAGCCCAGAGAAGGGGGGGATTATAGGATCGGGTGAGCAGTTCTTC.

A note on this clone: The same CDR3 can be traced to other DNA sequences in this sample. This chain connects TRBV18 to TRBJ2-7, with D hard to call. Germline CDR1 KGHSH, CDR2 LQKENI. This CDR3 has 13 residues. V was pared by 2 bases and J by 3 bases, with 8 bases between. CDR3 DNA: TGTGCCAGCTCACCAACGGTCGACTACGAGCAGTACTTC. Protein sequence: CASSPTVDYEQYF. The full variable domain, its missing parts supplied by reference TRBV18 and TRBJ2-7, is NAGVMQNPRHLVRRRGQEARLRCSPMKGHSHVYWYRQLPEEGLKFMVYLQKENIIDESGMPKERFSAEFPKEGPSILRIQQVVRGDSAAYFCASSPTVDYEQYFGPGTRLTVT.

This clone was detected only a few times. The chain combines TRBV6-1 with TRBJ2-7; maybe TRBD2 (6 bases). Trimming took 4 bases from V and 0 from J, leaving 10 bases between them. This CDR3 is 14 amino acids long. Germline lookup yields CDR1 MNHNS and CDR2 SASEGT. The CDR3 DNA follows: TGTGCCAGCAGTGTTGGAGGGAGCTCCTACGAGCAGTACTTC. Amino acids: CASSVGGSSYEQYF.

The rearrangement joins TRBV7-6 to TRBJ2-3; tentatively, D is TRBD2 (5 bases). The CDR3 extends over 17 amino acids. Germline loops: CDR1 SGHVS, CDR2 FNYEAQ. V was shortened by 2 bases and J by 1 base, with 16 bases between the two germline ends. CDR3 DNA sequence: TGTGCCAGCAGCTTACTCCCCTACGCGGGTGGCACAGATACGCAGTATTTT. As protein: CASSLLPYAGGTDTQYF.

This clone was seen only once. The rearrangement joins TRBV18 to TRBJ2-1; D gene ambiguous. The germline V gene has CDR1 KGHSH and CDR2 LQKENI. V lost 3 bases, J lost 4 bases, and 10 bases lay in between. This CDR3 has 14 residues. The CDR3, as DNA: TGTGCCAGCTCACCTGACGGAATATACAATGAGCAGTTCTTC. This translates into CASSPDGIYNEQFF.

This clone came up a few times. The chain uses TRBV15 and TRBJ1-1, with TRBD1 identical over 8 bases. CDR1 is LNHNV and CDR2 is YYDKDF in the germline V gene (reference sequence). The V segment lost 1 base and the J segment 1 base; nucleotides outside the gene matches: 2. This CDR3 is built from 15 residues. The CDR3, as DNA: TGTGCCACCAGCAGAGGAGGGACAGGGAACACTGAAGCTTTCTTT. It yields the protein CATSRGGTGNTEAFF.

This clone was counted between two and nine times. This chain uses TRBV29-1 with TRBJ2-2, with 10 positions matching TRBD2. Germline V gene sequence: CDR1 SQVTM, CDR2 ANQGSEA. CDR3 length: 15 residues. V dropped 7 bases and J dropped 7; count of bases not matched to a gene: 12. The CDR3 sequence: CSAKTSGPLGGELFF. The CDR3, as DNA: TGCAGCGCCAAGACTAGCGGGCCACTCGGCGGGGAGCTGTTTTTT.

This chain uses TRBV5-4 with TRBJ2-7, with TRBD2 identical over 13 bases. CDR1 SGHNT and CDR2 YYREEE come from the germline V gene (reference sequence). The V and J ends lost 5 bases and 2 bases, in that order; junction bases with no gene match: 1. CDR3 length: 14 amino acids. Here the CDR3 DNA reads TGTGCCAGCAGTACTAGCGGGAGGGCCTACGAGCAGTACTTC. The encoded protein is CASSTSGRAYEQYF.

CDR3: CASSAKGQGGTGELFF. Written as DNA, the CDR3 is TGTGCCAGCAGCGCGAAGGGGCAGGGGGGCACCGGGGAGCTGTTTTTT. V is TRBV9 and J is TRBJ2-2; maybe TRBD1 (7 bases). The V end lost 3 bases, the J end lost 4 bases, and 16 bases lay between the germline ends. The CDR3 length is 16 residues. Germline CDR1 is SGDLS and CDR2 is YYNGEE. Full variable domain (remainder filled in from reference TRBV9 and TRBJ2-2): DSGVTQTPKHLITATGQRVTLRCSPRSGDLSVYWYQQSLDQGLQFLIQYYNGEERAKGNILERFSAQQFPDLHSELNLSSLELGDSALYFCASSAKGQGGTGELFFGEGSRLTVL.

This rearrangement joins TRBV7-9 to TRBJ2-7; TRBD2 matches at 8 bases. After removal of 5 bases from V and 2 bases from J, the junction contained 11 bases not matched to a gene. The germline CDR1 and CDR2 sequences are SEHNR and FQNEAQ (reference sequence). The CDR3 length is 16 residues. The chain's CDR3 is CASSGSLAGPTYEQYF. The CDR3 DNA follows: TGTGCCAGCAGCGGTTCCTTAGCGGGACCGACCTACGAGCAGTACTTC.

The V call is TRBV6-5, the J call TRBJ2-7, with a possible D match to TRBD2 (5 bases). The germline V gene encodes CDR1 MNHEY and CDR2 SVGAGI. V was pared by 6 bases and J by 3 bases, with 15 bases between. The CDR3 runs 14 residues. The CDR3 DNA reads as TGTGCCAGCAGAAGCCCGGGATCCCTCTACGAGCAGTACTTC. Protein sequence: CASRSPGSLYEQYF.